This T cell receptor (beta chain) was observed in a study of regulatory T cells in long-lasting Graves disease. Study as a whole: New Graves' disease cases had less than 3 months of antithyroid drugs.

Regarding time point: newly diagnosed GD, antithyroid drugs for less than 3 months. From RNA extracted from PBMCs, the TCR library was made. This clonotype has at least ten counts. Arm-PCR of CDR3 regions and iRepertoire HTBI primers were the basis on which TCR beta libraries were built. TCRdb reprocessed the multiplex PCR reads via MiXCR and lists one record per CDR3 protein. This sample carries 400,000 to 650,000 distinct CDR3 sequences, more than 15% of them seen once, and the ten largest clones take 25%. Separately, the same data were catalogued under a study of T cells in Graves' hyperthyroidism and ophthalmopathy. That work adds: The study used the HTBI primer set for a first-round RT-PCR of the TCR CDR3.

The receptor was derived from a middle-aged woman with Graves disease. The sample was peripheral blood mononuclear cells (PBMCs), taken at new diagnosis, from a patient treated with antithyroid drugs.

CDR3 region: CASSLGGFSLNTGELFF. CDR3 DNA: TGTGCCAGCAGTTTGGGAGGGTTCTCTCTGAACACCGGGGAGCTGTTTTTT. The gene calls are TRBV28 and TRBJ2-2; TRBD2 matches at 7 bases. The V segment lost 3 bases and the J segment 1 base; nucleotides outside the gene matches: 8. Germline V gene lookup returns CDR1 MDHEN and CDR2 SYDVKM. CDR3 length equals 17 residues.